This TCR beta chain is from a study of blood T cell repertoires in COVID-19. The CDR3 totals 16 residues. V lost 0 bases and J lost 1; bases outside the gene matches: 4. CDR1 and CDR2 (germline): LGHNA, YNFKEQ. Assay: immunoSEQ multiplex PCR; the TCRdb copy retains only in-frame clones and omits some. Here the sample spans about 200,000 clones, roughly three quarters being singletons. The sample consisted of peripheral blood. The source is a woman between 40 and 50 years old with COVID-19, enrolled during active disease. The V and J genes are TRBV4-2 and TRBJ2-7; 9 bases agree with TRBD2. The CDR3 coding sequence is TGTGCCAGCAGCCAAGATGGGCTAGCGGGGTCCTACGAGCAGTACTTC. It codes for CASSQDGLAGSYEQYF.